This T cell receptor beta chain was captured by sequencing in a study of blood T cells in healthy people across ages. The CDR3 covers 15 residues. Germline CDR1 and CDR2: MNHEY and SMNVEV (reference sequence). The ends lost 6 bases at V and 0 bases at J; junction bases unmatched: 4. With a J-beta primer mix and a sample-barcoded 5' primer, a second PCR ran about 6 to 11 cycles. TCRdb recomputed calls from the 5' RACE reads with MiXCR, one row per CDR3 protein. The sample shows 550,000 to 650,000 distinct CDR3 sequences, about 28% of them seen only once. These data were also filed under a second study, of T cells of mothers and their children.

The J gene is TRBJ1-3, the V gene TRBV27; 8 bases line up with TRBD1. The origin of this receptor is a boy aged 2-15 years in good health. Sequenced input: blood. The CDR3 DNA follows: TGTGCCAGCAGCTCCGGGACAGGCTCTGGAAACACCATATATTTT. Protein sequence: CASSSGTGSGNTIYF.